The rows below give T cell receptor beta chains drawn from one sample of a study of control samples from healthy donors and cancer patients. Profiling relied on immunoSEQ multiplex PCR, and the TCRdb table lists in-frame clones only, not all of them. In the table there are some 150,000 clones, 85% to 95% of which are singletons. Sequences were obtained from blood. Every receptor here comes from a man between 50 and 59 years old in good health. Each CDR3 is given with its conserved first and last residue. The D gene is left open where the match is weak. The listing skips clone size in some rows; elsewhere it reads once, few, many or a size class.

CDR3 protein: CAAAGTENTEAFF
CDR3 DNA: TGTGCCGCCGCCGGGACAGAGAACACTGAAGCTTTCTTT
V gene: TRBV10-3
J gene: TRBJ1-1
clone size: few
D gene: TRBD1

CDR3 protein: CASSFNSYEQYF
CDR3 DNA: TGCGCCAGCAGCTTCAATTCCTACGAGCAGTACTTC
V gene: TRBV5-1
J gene: TRBJ2-7
clone size: .
D gene: .

CDR3 protein: CASSFRTSGDSYNEQFF
CDR3 DNA: TGTGCCAGCAGCTTTCGGACTAGCGGGGACTCCTACAATGAGCAGTTCTTC
V gene: TRBV11-2
J gene: TRBJ2-1
clone size: .
D gene: TRBD2

CDR3 protein: CASRGQGFGNTIYF
CDR3 DNA: TGTGCCAGCAGAGGACAGGGGTTTGGAAACACCATATATTTT
V gene: TRBV6-5
J gene: TRBJ1-3
clone size: .
D gene: TRBD1

CDR3 protein: CASSFDSPVSSYNSPLHF
CDR3 DNA: TGCGCCAGCAGTTTTGACAGTCCCGTCAGCTCCTATAATTCACCCCTCCACTTT
V gene: TRBV10-2
J gene: TRBJ1-6
clone size: .
D gene: .

CDR3 protein: CATSRGWGTDQETQYF
CDR3 DNA: TGTGCCACCAGCAGAGGCTGGGGGACTGACCAAGAGACCCAGTACTTC
V gene: TRBV15
J gene: TRBJ2-5
clone size: .
D gene: .

CDR3 protein: CASSDPYYSCYYRKKDGYTF
CDR3 DNA: TGTGCCAGCAGTGACCCGTATTACTCCTGTTATTACCGAAAAAAGGATGGCTACACCTTC
V gene: TRBV6-4
J gene: TRBJ1-2
clone size: .
D gene: .

CDR3 protein: CASSQDPGLEQFF
CDR3 DNA: TGTGCCAGCAGCCAAGATCCGGGACTAGAGCAGTTCTTC
V gene: TRBV4-2
J gene: TRBJ2-1
clone size: .
D gene: TRBD2

CDR3 protein: CASSDGDSNEKLFF
CDR3 DNA: TGTGCCAGCAGTGATGGGGACAGTAATGAAAAACTGTTTTTT
V gene: TRBV25-1
J gene: TRBJ1-4
clone size: .
D gene: TRBD1

CDR3 protein: CASSFPGGGYEKLFF
CDR3 DNA: TGTGCCAGCAGCTTTCCCGGAGGGGGGTATGAAAAACTGTTTTTT
V gene: TRBV7-9
J gene: TRBJ1-4
clone size: once
D gene: .

CDR3 protein: CASTANTGELFF
CDR3 DNA: TGTGCCAGCACCGCGAACACCGGGGAGCTGTTTTTT
V gene: TRBV11-3
J gene: TRBJ2-2
clone size: .
D gene: .

CDR3 protein: CASSSALADYEQYF
CDR3 DNA: TGTGCCAGCAGTTCTGCACTAGCGGACTACGAGCAGTACTTC
V gene: TRBV27
J gene: TRBJ2-7
clone size: once
D gene: TRBD2

CDR3 protein: CATSVRQDTGELFF
CDR3 DNA: TGTGCCACCAGCGTCCGACAGGACACCGGGGAGCTGTTTTTT
V gene: TRBV15
J gene: TRBJ2-2
clone size: once
D gene: .

CDR3 protein: CASSPGLAGRTGELFF
CDR3 DNA: TGTGCCAGCAGCCCTGGACTAGCGGGACGCACCGGGGAGCTGTTTTTT
V gene: TRBV7-9
J gene: TRBJ2-2
clone size: once
D gene: TRBD2

CDR3 protein: CASSGATRTENFYGYTF
CDR3 DNA: TGTGCCAGCAGTGGGGCCACCCGGACGGAAAATTTCTATGGCTACACCTTC
V gene: TRBV6-1
J gene: TRBJ1-2
clone size: .
D gene: .

CDR3 protein: CASRGSPSSYEQYF
CDR3 DNA: TGCGCCAGCAGGGGGAGCCCCAGCTCCTACGAGCAGTACTTC
V gene: TRBV4-1
J gene: TRBJ2-7
clone size: once
D gene: .